The rows below give T cell receptor beta chains drawn from one sample of a study of T cell repertoires in cytomegalovirus infection. TCRdb processed the reads anew with MiXCR; each CDR3 protein has one entry. The sample consists of 150,000 to 200,000 distinct CDR3 sequences, approximately 17% of them appearing once. The sequencing sample was made of CD8+ T cells from PBMCs. These TCRs come from a human donor in good health (CMV status not recorded). Some clones in this sample may be carry-over from other donors' samples. CDR3s include the opening cysteine and the closing phenylalanine or tryptophan. D genes are given only for firm matches. Size values are once, few and many counts, or a class for expanded clones, and some rows have none.

abundance: few
j_gene: TRBJ2-7
d_gene: -
len: 12
v_gene: TRBV7-4
CDR3aa: CASSFPVNEQYF
CDR3nt: TGTGCCAGCAGCTTCCCAGTGAACGAGCAGTACTTC

abundance: many
j_gene: TRBJ2-1
d_gene: -
len: 13
v_gene: TRBV7-2
CDR3aa: CASSSRQYNEQFF
CDR3nt: TGTGCCAGCAGCTCCCGACAGTACAATGAGCAGTTCTTC

abundance: few
j_gene: TRBJ2-7
d_gene: -
len: 14
v_gene: TRBV4-3
CDR3aa: CASSQDRASYEQYF
CDR3nt: TGCGCCAGCAGCCAAGATCGGGCTAGCTACGAGCAGTACTTC

abundance: few
j_gene: TRBJ1-3
d_gene: TRBD1
len: 16
v_gene: TRBV7-2
CDR3aa: CASSLSRTEGAHTIYF
CDR3nt: TGTGCCAGCAGCTTAAGTCGGACCGAGGGGGCACACACCATATATTTT

abundance: -
j_gene: TRBJ2-1
d_gene: TRBD2
len: 13
v_gene: TRBV6-2/TRBV6-3
CDR3aa: CASSPGLANEQFF
CDR3nt: TGTGCCAGCAGTCCGGGACTAGCGAATGAGCAGTTCTTC

abundance: few
j_gene: TRBJ2-7
d_gene: TRBD2
len: 18
v_gene: TRBV28
CDR3aa: CASSLPGGTSGRAYEQYF
CDR3nt: TGTGCCAGCAGTTTACCCGGGGGGACTAGCGGGAGGGCCTACGAGCAGTACTTC

abundance: few
j_gene: TRBJ1-1
d_gene: -
len: 14
v_gene: TRBV7-9
CDR3aa: CASTRELLNTEAFF
CDR3nt: TGTGCCAGCACCCGGGAATTATTGAACACTGAAGCTTTCTTT

abundance: -
j_gene: TRBJ2-3
d_gene: -
len: 11
v_gene: TRBV10-3
CDR3aa: CAISETDTQYF
CDR3nt: TGTGCCATCAGTGAAACAGATACGCAGTATTTT

abundance: -
j_gene: TRBJ1-2
d_gene: TRBD1
len: 15
v_gene: TRBV7-2
CDR3aa: CASSLGAGGKDGYTF
CDR3nt: TGTGCCAGCAGCTTAGGGGCAGGGGGCAAGGATGGCTACACCTTC

abundance: few
j_gene: TRBJ2-3
d_gene: -
len: 15
v_gene: TRBV7-9
CDR3aa: CASSLLRKAEDTQYF
CDR3nt: TGTGCCAGCAGCTTACTAAGAAAAGCTGAAGATACGCAGTATTTT

abundance: many
j_gene: TRBJ1-5
d_gene: -
len: 16
v_gene: TRBV24-1
CDR3aa: CATSDPDTGYDQPQHF
CDR3nt: TGTGCCACCAGTGACCCCGATACAGGGTACGATCAGCCCCAGCATTTT

abundance: many
j_gene: TRBJ2-7
d_gene: TRBD1
len: 13
v_gene: TRBV7-6
CDR3aa: CASSMHRGHEQYF
CDR3nt: TGTGCCAGCAGCATGCACAGGGGTCACGAGCAGTACTTC

abundance: many
j_gene: TRBJ2-1
d_gene: -
len: 17
v_gene: TRBV7-2
CDR3aa: CASSFPGARGSYNEQFF
CDR3nt: TGTGCCAGCAGCTTTCCAGGGGCGCGGGGCTCCTACAATGAGCAGTTCTTC

abundance: few
j_gene: TRBJ2-1
d_gene: TRBD2
len: 14
v_gene: TRBV7-9
CDR3aa: CASDRTSGSTEQFF
CDR3nt: TGTGCCAGCGACCGGACTAGCGGGAGTACTGAGCAGTTCTTC

abundance: -
j_gene: TRBJ1-4
d_gene: -
len: 14
v_gene: TRBV6-6
CDR3aa: CASSYSGDYEKLFF
CDR3nt: TGTGCCAGCAGTTACTCAGGGGACTACGAAAAACTGTTTTTT

abundance: -
j_gene: TRBJ2-7
d_gene: TRBD2
len: 16
v_gene: TRBV28
CDR3aa: CASTAGRGFQSYEQYF
CDR3nt: TGTGCCAGCACCGCAGGGCGGGGGTTCCAGTCCTACGAGCAGTACTTC

abundance: -
j_gene: TRBJ2-5
d_gene: TRBD1
len: 16
v_gene: TRBV7-8
CDR3aa: CASSPRGTGGLETQYF
CDR3nt: TGTGCCAGCAGCCCGAGGGGGACAGGGGGGTTGGAGACCCAGTACTTC

abundance: few
j_gene: TRBJ2-7
d_gene: TRBD1
len: 14
v_gene: TRBV28
CDR3aa: CASNSGTGMYEQYF
CDR3nt: TGTGCCAGCAACTCCGGGACAGGGATGTACGAGCAGTACTTC

abundance: -
j_gene: TRBJ1-1
d_gene: -
len: 14
v_gene: TRBV11-2
CDR3aa: CASTVGSMNTEAFF
CDR3nt: TGTGCCAGCACGGTGGGGAGCATGAACACTGAAGCTTTCTTT

abundance: few
j_gene: TRBJ2-5
d_gene: -
len: 14
v_gene: TRBV7-2
CDR3aa: CASSLKQTGETQYF
CDR3nt: TGTGCCAGCAGCTTAAAACAGACTGGCGAGACCCAGTACTTC

abundance: -
j_gene: TRBJ2-3
d_gene: TRBD2
len: 15
v_gene: TRBV28
CDR3aa: CDSSTLAGGADTQYF
CDR3nt: TGTGACAGCAGTACCCTAGCGGGAGGCGCAGATACGCAGTATTTT

abundance: -
j_gene: TRBJ2-5
d_gene: -
len: 16
v_gene: TRBV7-9
CDR3aa: CASAKGDSGTQETQYF
CDR3nt: TGTGCCAGCGCAAAGGGGGATAGCGGTACCCAAGAGACCCAGTACTTC

abundance: few
j_gene: TRBJ2-7
d_gene: -
len: 13
v_gene: TRBV5-1
CDR3aa: CASTEFSSYEQYF
CDR3nt: TGTGCCAGCACCGAGTTCAGCTCCTACGAGCAGTACTTC

abundance: -
j_gene: TRBJ2-1
d_gene: -
len: 16
v_gene: TRBV7-8
CDR3aa: CASSYHRGSSYNEQFF
CDR3nt: TGTGCCAGCAGCTACCATAGGGGCTCCTCCTACAATGAGCAGTTCTTC

abundance: -
j_gene: TRBJ2-1
d_gene: -
len: 17
v_gene: TRBV28
CDR3aa: CASSANDDGSAFDEQFF
CDR3nt: TGTGCCAGCAGTGCCAACGACGATGGTAGTGCGTTCGATGAGCAGTTCTTC

abundance: few
j_gene: TRBJ2-1
d_gene: TRBD1
len: 16
v_gene: TRBV29-1
CDR3aa: CSVEGGQGSSYNEQFF
CDR3nt: TGCAGCGTTGAGGGAGGACAGGGGAGCTCCTACAATGAGCAGTTCTTC

abundance: few
j_gene: TRBJ2-1
d_gene: -
len: 17
v_gene: TRBV6-2/TRBV6-3
CDR3aa: CASSPFGGGRAYNEQFF
CDR3nt: TGTGCCAGCAGTCCCTTCGGGGGCGGAAGGGCCTACAATGAGCAGTTCTTC

abundance: -
j_gene: TRBJ1-2
d_gene: TRBD1
len: 14
v_gene: TRBV2
CDR3aa: CATGQAPARDGYTF
CDR3nt: TGTGCCACTGGACAGGCCCCCGCTAGAGATGGCTACACCTTC

abundance: few
j_gene: TRBJ2-7
d_gene: TRBD1
len: 15
v_gene: TRBV27
CDR3aa: CASSPEGDRTYEQYF
CDR3nt: TGTGCCAGCAGCCCTGAAGGGGACAGAACCTACGAGCAGTACTTC

abundance: few
j_gene: TRBJ2-7
d_gene: -
len: 14
v_gene: TRBV20-1
CDR3aa: CSARVGVNPYEQYF
CDR3nt: TGCAGTGCTAGAGTTGGGGTAAATCCCTACGAGCAGTACTTC

abundance: -
j_gene: TRBJ2-3
d_gene: TRBD2
len: 16
v_gene: TRBV6-5
CDR3aa: CASSPREGPNSDTQYF
CDR3nt: TGTGCCAGCAGTCCGAGGGAGGGGCCCAACTCAGATACGCAGTATTTT

abundance: -
j_gene: TRBJ2-7
d_gene: -
len: 15
v_gene: TRBV6-2/TRBV6-3
CDR3aa: CASSSSTTPRYEQYF
CDR3nt: TGTGCCAGCAGTTCGTCCACTACTCCGCGCTACGAGCAGTACTTC

abundance: -
j_gene: TRBJ2-2
d_gene: -
len: 15
v_gene: TRBV7-8
CDR3aa: CASSSQDPGTGELFF
CDR3nt: TGTGCCAGCAGCTCACAGGATCCGGGGACCGGGGAGCTGTTTTTT

abundance: few
j_gene: TRBJ2-3
d_gene: -
len: 17
v_gene: TRBV7-9
CDR3aa: CASSGPFPGQPTDTQYF
CDR3nt: TGTGCCAGCAGCGGACCCTTCCCGGGACAACCAACAGATACGCAGTATTTT

abundance: few
j_gene: TRBJ2-7
d_gene: TRBD1
len: 15
v_gene: TRBV7-6
CDR3aa: CASSPRTGASYEQYF
CDR3nt: TGTGCCAGCAGCCCGCGGACAGGGGCGTCCTACGAGCAGTACTTC

abundance: -
j_gene: TRBJ1-5
d_gene: -
len: 14
v_gene: TRBV7-2
CDR3aa: CASSYTGLNQPQHF
CDR3nt: TGTGCCAGCAGCTACACAGGCCTCAATCAGCCCCAGCATTTT

abundance: few
j_gene: TRBJ2-5
d_gene: -
len: 13
v_gene: TRBV28
CDR3aa: CASREVAQETQYF
CDR3nt: TGTGCCAGCAGAGAGGTAGCCCAAGAGACCCAGTACTTC

abundance: -
j_gene: TRBJ2-1
d_gene: -
len: 15
v_gene: TRBV12-3/TRBV12-4
CDR3aa: CASNQQGQRYNEQFF
CDR3nt: TGTGCCAGCAACCAACAGGGCCAACGATACAATGAGCAGTTCTTC

abundance: few
j_gene: TRBJ1-1
d_gene: -
len: 15
v_gene: TRBV27
CDR3aa: CASSLSPGMNTEAFF
CDR3nt: TGTGCCAGCAGTTTATCGCCAGGGATGAACACTGAAGCTTTCTTT

abundance: -
j_gene: TRBJ2-7
d_gene: -
len: 13
v_gene: TRBV28
CDR3aa: CASSFRGFYEQYF
CDR3nt: TGTGCCAGCAGTTTTAGAGGGTTCTACGAGCAGTACTTC

abundance: -
j_gene: TRBJ1-1
d_gene: TRBD1
len: 14
v_gene: TRBV12-3/TRBV12-4
CDR3aa: CASSLYRGRTEAFF
CDR3nt: TGTGCCAGCAGTCTTTACAGGGGAAGGACTGAAGCTTTCTTT

abundance: -
j_gene: TRBJ1-1
d_gene: -
len: 14
v_gene: TRBV7-9
CDR3aa: CASNYGEVNTEAFF
CDR3nt: TGTGCCAGCAACTATGGGGAGGTTAACACTGAAGCTTTCTTT

abundance: few
j_gene: TRBJ2-1
d_gene: TRBD2
len: 16
v_gene: TRBV29-1
CDR3aa: CSVVPGLASASDEQFF
CDR3nt: TGCAGCGTTGTGCCGGGACTAGCGAGTGCCAGCGATGAGCAGTTCTTC

abundance: -
j_gene: TRBJ2-3
d_gene: -
len: 16
v_gene: TRBV15
CDR3aa: CATSPEALGITDTQYF
CDR3nt: TGTGCCACCAGCCCCGAGGCCCTAGGGATCACAGATACGCAGTATTTT

abundance: few
j_gene: TRBJ2-3
d_gene: -
len: 15
v_gene: TRBV10-3
CDR3aa: CAISPGSPSTDTQYF
CDR3nt: TGTGCCATCAGCCCGGGCTCCCCTAGCACAGATACGCAGTATTTT

abundance: once
j_gene: TRBJ2-1
d_gene: TRBD2
len: 18
v_gene: TRBV2
CDR3aa: CASINTGLAGGRLNEQFF
CDR3nt: TGTGCCAGCATCAATACGGGACTAGCGGGAGGGAGGTTAAATGAGCAGTTCTTC

abundance: -
j_gene: TRBJ1-2
d_gene: TRBD1
len: 14
v_gene: TRBV7-2
CDR3aa: CASSLGQGAYGYTF
CDR3nt: TGTGCCAGCAGCTTGGGACAGGGGGCGTACGGCTACACCTTC

abundance: few
j_gene: TRBJ2-7
d_gene: -
len: 14
v_gene: TRBV7-8
CDR3aa: CASSLDPTGYEQYF
CDR3nt: TGTGCCAGCAGCTTAGATCCCACTGGGTACGAGCAGTACTTC

abundance: -
j_gene: TRBJ1-6
d_gene: -
len: 16
v_gene: TRBV7-2
CDR3aa: CASSSPTGARGSPLHF
CDR3nt: TGTGCCAGCAGCTCCCCTACTGGGGCGAGAGGCTCACCCCTCCACTTT

abundance: few
j_gene: TRBJ1-2
d_gene: TRBD1
len: 19
v_gene: TRBV28
CDR3aa: CASRIRRMTGGDLRFGYTF
CDR3nt: TGTGCCAGCAGGATTCGACGAATGACAGGGGGCGATTTGCGATTTGGCTACACCTTC

abundance: -
j_gene: TRBJ1-5
d_gene: -
len: 15
v_gene: TRBV15
CDR3aa: CATSRSDRGNQPQHF
CDR3nt: TGTGCCACCAGCAGATCGGACCGGGGCAATCAGCCCCAGCATTTT

abundance: few
j_gene: TRBJ1-2
d_gene: -
len: 12
v_gene: TRBV29-1
CDR3aa: CSVEEGWGGYTF
CDR3nt: TGCAGCGTTGAAGAGGGGTGGGGAGGCTACACCTTC

abundance: -
j_gene: TRBJ2-7
d_gene: -
len: 13
v_gene: TRBV7-6
CDR3aa: CASSTGPSYEQYF
CDR3nt: TGTGCCAGCAGTACAGGACCGTCCTACGAGCAGTACTTC